Listed below are T cell receptor beta chains from one sample, sequenced in a study of cytomegalovirus exposure and HLA in healthy donors. Sequencing used immunoSEQ multiplex PCR; TCRdb keeps in-frame clones, though not all of them. The sample consists of 150,000 to 200,000 clones, 80% of them appearing once. The sequencing input was PBMCs. The receptors shown here come from a woman between 40 and 50 years old in good health and CMV-seronegative. Both conserved end residues are part of each CDR3. D genes are given only for firm matches. Expanded clones are given a class, and other clones once, few, many or no size at all.

CDR3 length,clone size,D gene,J gene,V gene,CDR3 protein,CDR3 DNA
16,.,TRBD1,TRBJ2-2,TRBV10-1,CARAPTGGMGTGELFF,TGCGCCAGAGCCCCTACAGGGGGCATGGGTACCGGGGAGCTGTTTTTT
17,.,.,TRBJ2-3,TRBV9,CASSPKDSLTRTDTQYF,TGTGCCAGCTCACCCAAGGACTCACTCACTCGCACAGATACGCAGTATTTT
13,.,.,TRBJ1-2,TRBV19,CASSPTGNYGYTF,TGTGCCAGTAGTCCGACTGGGAACTATGGCTACACCTTC
15,.,.,TRBJ1-3,TRBV11-2,CASSSYDRSGNTIYF,TGTGCCAGCAGCTCCTATGACAGGTCGGGAAACACCATATATTTT
16,.,TRBD2,TRBJ2-2,TRBV19,CASSLLGGRAAGELFF,TGTGCCAGTAGCTTGCTTGGCGGGAGGGCGGCCGGGGAGCTGTTTTTT
15,.,TRBD1,TRBJ2-7,TRBV7-9,CSSSQWDRGLDEQYF,TGTTCCAGCAGCCAATGGGACAGGGGGCTTGACGAGCAGTACTTC
17,once,.,TRBJ1-4,TRBV6-1,CASSEDIVGLGGEKLFF,TGTGCCAGCAGTGAAGATATCGTGGGCCTCGGGGGTGAAAAACTGTTTTTT
14,.,.,TRBJ1-2,TRBV5-4,CASSLGGQRYGYTF,TGTGCCAGCAGCTTGGGCGGACAGCGCTATGGCTACACCTTC
14,.,.,TRBJ1-3,TRBV5-6,CASSLGGTGNTIYF,TGTGCCAGCAGCTTAGGGGGTACTGGAAACACCATATATTTT
14,.,.,TRBJ2-7,TRBV19,CASSSIGGSYEQYF,TGTGCCAGTAGTTCTATAGGGGGCTCCTACGAGCAGTACTTC
16,.,.,TRBJ1-5,TRBV19,CASSMLGQGGNQPQHF,TGTGCCAGTAGTATGTTGGGGCAGGGTGGCAATCAGCCCCAGCATTTT
14,.,TRBD2,TRBJ2-1,TRBV5-1,CASSLVREVDEQFF,TGCGCCAGCAGCTTGGTTCGGGAGGTGGATGAGCAGTTCTTC
13,.,TRBD1,TRBJ2-7,TRBV9,CASSAGQGSEQYF,TGTGCCAGCAGCGCCGGACAGGGATCCGAGCAGTACTTC
12,.,.,TRBJ2-7,TRBV5-6,CASSLGGSEQYF,TGTGCCAGCAGCCTGGGAGGATCCGAGCAGTACTTC
13,.,.,TRBJ2-2,TRBV2,CASRGAGWRELFF,TGTGCCAGCAGGGGGGCGGGCTGGCGGGAGCTGTTTTTT
15,.,.,TRBJ1-3,TRBV7-2,CASSSQTVSGNTIYF,TGTGCCAGCAGCTCCCAGACAGTCTCTGGAAACACCATATATTTT
19,.,TRBD2,TRBJ2-7,TRBV10-3,CAISARLAGGPKVDYEQYF,TGTGCCATCAGTGCCCGACTAGCGGGAGGGCCGAAGGTCGACTACGAGCAGTACTTC
15,.,TRBD2,TRBJ2-3,TRBV10-3,CAISESSLAGGPKYF,TGTGCCATCAGTGAGTCATCCCTAGCGGGAGGGCCGAAGTATTTT
14,.,TRBD1,TRBJ2-7,TRBV29-1,CSVRGGQTSYEQYF,TGCAGCGTTCGAGGGGGACAGACAAGTTACGAGCAGTACTTC
15,.,.,TRBJ1-2,TRBV28,CASSPHRGRVDGYTF,TGTGCCAGCAGTCCCCATCGAGGGAGGGTAGATGGCTACACCTTC
14,.,.,TRBJ2-7,TRBV27,CASSLFVRGPGQYF,TGTGCCAGCAGTTTATTTGTCAGGGGACCCGGGCAGTACTTC
16,.,.,TRBJ2-2,TRBV28,CASSLTDRRSTGELFF,TGTGCCAGCAGTTTAACAGACAGGCGGAGCACCGGGGAGCTGTTTTTT
14,.,TRBD1,TRBJ2-7,TRBV2,CAGARGFSSYEQYF,TGTGCCGGAGCCAGGGGGTTCAGCTCCTACGAGCAGTACTTC
14,few,TRBD1,TRBJ2-7,TRBV5-1,CASRTGPRSYEQYF,TGCGCCAGCAGGACAGGGCCCCGCTCCTACGAGCAGTACTTC
12,.,.,TRBJ2-7,TRBV5-4,CASSRPTGEQYF,TGTGCCAGCAGTAGGCCAACCGGGGAGCAGTACTTC
16,.,.,TRBJ1-5,TRBV19,CASSIGWQGSNQPQHF,TGTGCCAGTAGTATAGGGTGGCAGGGCAGCAATCAGCCCCAGCATTTT
14,.,.,TRBJ1-1,TRBV4-1,CASSHPGRGTEAFF,TGCGCCAGCAGCCATCCCGGGCGGGGGACTGAAGCTTTCTTT
15,once,TRBD1,TRBJ2-2,TRBV11-1,CASSWDRKNTGELFF,TGTGCCAGCAGTTGGGACAGGAAGAACACCGGGGAGCTGTTTTTT
14,.,.,TRBJ2-7,TRBV5-6,CASSLEGDSYEQYF,TGTGCCAGCAGCTTGGAGGGGGACTCCTACGAGCAGTACTTC
16,.,.,TRBJ2-7,TRBV6-1,CASSGRPGHRAYEQYF,TGTGCCAGCAGTGGCCGACCGGGACATAGAGCCTACGAGCAGTACTTC
11,.,.,TRBJ2-7,TRBV28,CASSLTWEQYF,TGTGCCAGCAGTCTAACGTGGGAGCAGTACTTC
15,.,TRBD1,TRBJ2-7,TRBV28,CASSHRDRRTYEQYF,TGTGCCAGCAGTCACCGGGACAGGCGGACCTACGAGCAGTACTTC
14,.,.,TRBJ1-1,TRBV6-5,CASSFNFRNTEAFF,TGTGCCAGCAGTTTTAACTTCCGGAACACTGAAGCTTTCTTT
14,.,.,TRBJ1-5,TRBV7-2,CASSFGGVRQPQHF,TGTGCCAGCAGCTTCGGGGGTGTTAGACAGCCCCAGCATTTT
12,.,.,TRBJ2-1,TRBV29-1,CSVESGGNEQFF,TGCAGCGTTGAAAGTGGGGGGAATGAGCAGTTCTTC
14,.,.,TRBJ2-5,TRBV10-2,CASSEVSVQETQYF,TGCGCCAGCAGTGAGGTCAGCGTCCAAGAGACCCAGTACTTC
15,.,TRBD2,TRBJ2-3,TRBV4-3,CASSPAGDFIDTQYF,TGCGCCAGCAGCCCAGCGGGAGATTTTATAGATACGCAGTATTTT
16,.,.,TRBJ1-2,TRBV5-4,CASSLGGVFDNYGYTF,TGTGCCAGCAGCTTGGGGGGGGTATTCGATAACTATGGCTACACCTTC
14,.,TRBD2,TRBJ2-2,TRBV30,CALNPGGLSGELFF,TGTGCCTTAAACCCGGGAGGTCTGTCTGGGGAGCTGTTTTTT
15,few,.,TRBJ2-1,TRBV5-4,CASSFGRETYNEQFF,TGTGCCAGCAGCTTCGGTCGGGAGACCTACAATGAGCAGTTCTTC
15,.,.,TRBJ2-1,TRBV5-4,CASSLGLDPSVEQFF,TGTGCCAGCAGCTTGGGCCTAGATCCCTCCGTTGAGCAGTTCTTC
11,.,.,TRBJ2-7,TRBV20-1,CSAVTGYEQYF,TGCAGTGCCGTCACCGGTTACGAGCAGTACTTC
15,once,TRBD1,TRBJ2-7,TRBV5-1,CASSLTGGLRYEQYF,TGCGCCAGCAGCTTGACAGGGGGGTTGCGGTACGAGCAGTACTTC
13,.,TRBD2,TRBJ2-1,TRBV6-5,CASSTSAYNEQFF,TGTGCCAGCAGCACTAGCGCATACAATGAGCAGTTCTTC
16,.,.,TRBJ2-7,TRBV21-1,CASSKVSGTPSYEQYF,TGTGCCAGCAGCAAAGTCTCCGGGACTCCTTCCTACGAGCAGTACTTC
15,.,.,TRBJ2-7,TRBV5-3,CARSWRGHQKSEQYF,TGTGCCAGAAGCTGGAGAGGACACCAGAAGTCCGAGCAGTACTTC
14,.,.,TRBJ1-1,TRBV2,CASRRQPSNTEAFF,TGTGCCAGCAGGAGACAGCCTAGTAACACTGAAGCTTTCTTT
15,.,TRBD1,TRBJ2-5,TRBV18,CASSPRQGNLETQYF,TGTGCCAGCTCACCTAGACAGGGTAACTTAGAGACCCAGTACTTC
15,once,TRBD1,TRBJ2-1,TRBV5-1,CASSAIQGAPNEQFF,TGCGCCAGCAGCGCGATACAGGGGGCGCCCAATGAGCAGTTCTTC
15,few,.,TRBJ2-1,TRBV4-3,CASSQDGFSYNEQFF,TGCGCCAGCAGCCAAGACGGGTTCTCCTACAATGAGCAGTTCTTC
13,.,.,TRBJ1-1,TRBV21-1,CARGRSQDTEAFF,TGTGCCAGAGGGAGATCTCAGGACACTGAAGCTTTCTTT
18,.,.,TRBJ2-3,TRBV4-2,CASSQDNRRDLSTDTQYF,TGTGCCAGCAGCCAAGATAACAGGCGAGACCTTAGCACAGATACGCAGTATTTT
16,.,.,TRBJ2-2,TRBV11-3,CASSLVAIGMHGELFF,TGTGCCAGCAGCTTAGTAGCAATCGGTATGCACGGGGAGCTGTTTTTT
15,.,TRBD1,TRBJ1-4,TRBV6-6,CASSYPQGANEKLFF,TGTGCCAGCAGTTACCCACAGGGGGCTAATGAAAAACTGTTTTTT
14,.,.,TRBJ2-1,TRBV9,CASSGEVEWDEQFF,TGTGCCAGCAGCGGAGAGGTGGAATGGGATGAGCAGTTCTTC